Following are 5 T cell receptor beta chains from one sample sequenced in a study of cytomegalovirus exposure and HLA in healthy donors. The PCR used 60 Vbeta and 13 Jbeta primers. Libraries were prepared by immunoSEQ multiplex PCR; TCRdb keeps only in-frame clonotypes and omits some of them. The data show about 120,000 clones, about 74% seen once. The specimen sequenced was PBMCs. The source is a woman aged 40 to 49 in good health and CMV-seropositive.

The rearrangement uses TRBV4-2 and TRBJ2-3, with 7 positions matching TRBD1. CDR1 LGHNA and CDR2 YNFKEQ come from the germline V gene. The V segment lost 2 bases and the J segment 3 bases; nucleotides outside the gene matches: 14. The CDR3 is 18 amino acids. In nucleotides, the CDR3 is TGTGCCAGCAGCCAACGCCCATCGGCAGGGGGAGAGACAGATACGCAGTATTTT. Its translation is CASSQRPSAGGETDTQYF.

The chain couples TRBV23-1 to TRBJ2-7; D uncertain. TRBV23-1 is treated as an ORF (open reading frame) with a function not yet certain. This CDR3 comprises 13 residues. Trimming left V 2 bases short and J 3 bases short, with 8 bases between. This CDR3 reads CASSQHIGYEQYF. CDR3 nucleotide sequence: TGCGCCAGCAGTCAACACATTGGCTACGAGCAGTACTTC.

V usage is TRBV5-6 and J usage is TRBJ2-3; tentative D call: TRBD1 (5 bases). Trimming took off 4 bases at V and 4 bases at J, with 7 bases between the two ends. This CDR3 has 12 amino acids. Germline V CDR1 and CDR2: SGHDT, YYEEEE. CDR3 region: CASSPGSDTQYF. For the CDR3, the DNA is TGTGCCAGCAGCCCAGGGTCAGATACGCAGTATTTT.

The chain couples TRBV7-2 to TRBJ2-5, with 8 bases lining up with TRBD1. The J segment lost 1 base and the V segment lost 1 base, leaving 5 bases of the junction unmatched. This CDR3 is built from 16 residues. Looked up from germline, CDR1 is SGHTA and CDR2 is FQGNSA. CDR3 sequence (DNA): TGTGCCAGCAGCTTAGTGGACAGGGCTGTCCAAGAGACCCAGTACTTC. This sequence encodes CASSLVDRAVQETQYF.

This chain links TRBV10-3 with TRBJ2-1; the D gene is possibly TRBD2 (6 bases). CDR3 size: 16 residues. The ends were cut back, 3 bases at V and 1 base at J, with 13 bases in the middle. The germline CDR1 and CDR2 sequences are ENHRY and SYGVKD. In nucleotides, the CDR3 is TGTGCCATCAGTGACTCTCGCGGGGAGTCCTACAATGAGCAGTTCTTC. It yields the protein CAISDSRGESYNEQFF.